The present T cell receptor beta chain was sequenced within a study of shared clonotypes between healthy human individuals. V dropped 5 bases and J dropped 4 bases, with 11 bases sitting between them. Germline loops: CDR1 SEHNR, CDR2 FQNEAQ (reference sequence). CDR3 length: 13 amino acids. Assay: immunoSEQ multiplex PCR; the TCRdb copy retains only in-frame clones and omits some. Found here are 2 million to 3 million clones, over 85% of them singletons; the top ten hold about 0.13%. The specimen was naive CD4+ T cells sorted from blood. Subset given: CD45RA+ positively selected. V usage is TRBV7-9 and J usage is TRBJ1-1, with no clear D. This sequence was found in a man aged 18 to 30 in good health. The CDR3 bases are TGTGCCAGCAGCCCCCAAGATAGCACTGAAGCTTTCTTT. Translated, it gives CASSPQDSTEAFF.